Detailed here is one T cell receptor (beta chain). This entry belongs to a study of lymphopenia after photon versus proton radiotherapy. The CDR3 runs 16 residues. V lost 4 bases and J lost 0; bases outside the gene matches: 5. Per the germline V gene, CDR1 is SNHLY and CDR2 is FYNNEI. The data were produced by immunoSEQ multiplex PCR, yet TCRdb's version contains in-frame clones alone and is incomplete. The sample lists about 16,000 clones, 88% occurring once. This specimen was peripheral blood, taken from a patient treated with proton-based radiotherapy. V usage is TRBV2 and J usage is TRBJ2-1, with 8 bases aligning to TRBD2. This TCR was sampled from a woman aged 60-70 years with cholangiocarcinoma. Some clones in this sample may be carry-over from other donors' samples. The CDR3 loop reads CASSGGGGISYNEQFF. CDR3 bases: TGTGCCAGCAGTGGCGGCGGGGGGATCTCCTACAATGAGCAGTTCTTC.